These 14 T cell receptor beta chains were sequenced from one sample in a study of technical replicates of blood from a handful of donors. The method was immunoSEQ multiplex PCR; TCRdb's version includes in-frame clones alone and lacks a portion of them. The sample yields tens of thousands of clones, 92% seen once. The material sequenced was T cells isolated from PBMCs. The receptors were sampled from a human donor in good health.

This sequence joins TRBV7-9 and TRBJ1-1; D is ambiguous. This CDR3 has 12 amino acids. CDR1 is SEHNR, CDR2 FQNEAQ, per germline (reference sequence). V lost 6 bases and J lost 1, with 6 bases in between. For the CDR3, the DNA is TGTGCCAGCAGTGGTAGGAACACTGAAGCTTTCTTT. It yields the protein CASSGRNTEAFF.

The CDR3 DNA reads TGTGCCAGTAGTTACCAGGGGTTGACTGAAGCTTTCTTT. The encoded protein is CASSYQGLTEAFF. The chain uses TRBV19 and TRBJ1-1; perhaps TRBD1 as D (6 bases). CDR1 is LNHDA, CDR2 SQIVND, per germline (reference sequence). V gave up 5 bases and J gave up 5 bases, with 12 bases separating them. The CDR3 is 13 amino acids.

V is TRBV6-1 and J is TRBJ2-7, with 9 bases lining up with TRBD2. Germline trimming cut 5 bases from V and 2 bases from J; bases unmatched to any gene: 4. The CDR3 extends over 14 amino acids. Per germline, CDR1 MNHNS and CDR2 SASEGT. CDR3 sequence reads: CASSLSGRPYEQYF. CDR3 bases: TGTGCCAGCAGTCTAAGCGGGAGGCCCTACGAGCAGTACTTC.

J is TRBJ1-4 and V is TRBV27; TRBD1 agrees at 8 bases. Germline CDR1 reads MNHEY; CDR2 reads SMNVEV (reference sequence). Unmatched junction bases numbered 16, after V lost 4 bases and J lost 12 bases. The CDR3 loop spans 16 amino acids. The CDR3 DNA follows: TGTGCCAGCAGTTCCCCCTCGGGACAGGCCGATGTAGAACTGTTTTTT. This encodes CASSSPSGQADVELFF.

The chain links TRBV28 to TRBJ2-1; TRBD2 aligns across 7 bases. The germline CDR1 and CDR2 sequences are MDHEN and SYDVKM. V lost 8 bases and J lost 2; bases outside the gene matches: 9. The CDR3 extends over 15 amino acids. CDR3 in amino acids: CASRVGGSPYNEQFF. The CDR3 DNA is TGTGCCAGCCGTGTCGGCGGGAGCCCCTACAATGAGCAGTTCTTC.

V and J are TRBV6-5 and TRBJ2-2; 10 bases match TRBD2. CDR1 MNHEY and CDR2 SVGAGI come from the germline V gene. With 6 bases clipped from V and 3 bases from J, the junction kept 4 bases outside the gene matches. This CDR3 is built from 15 residues. The CDR3 region is CASRLGLADTGELFF. CDR3 DNA: TGTGCCAGCAGACTCGGACTAGCGGACACCGGGGAGCTGTTTTTT.

The chain is built from TRBV5-1 and TRBJ1-1; 7 nucleotides align to TRBD1. Losses at the gene ends were 0 bases for V and 3 bases for J; bases not matched to a gene: 8. CDR1 is SGHRS, CDR2 YFSETQ, per germline. This CDR3 comprises 16 residues. Here the CDR3 DNA reads TGCGCCAGCAGCTTGGTTGGGGGCAGGGGGGACACTGAAGCTTTCTTT. Amino acids: CASSLVGGRGDTEAFF.

This clone has a single count. This chain links TRBV9 with TRBJ2-1; D gene ambiguous. V lost 1 base to trimming and J lost 6 bases, with 5 bases between them. The CDR3 consists of 12 residues. Germline V lookup: CDR1 SGDLS, CDR2 YYNGEE. The CDR3 protein is CASSVLVNEQFF. The CDR3, as DNA: TGTGCCAGCAGCGTACTAGTCAATGAGCAGTTCTTC.

The CDR3 DNA is TGTGCCAGCAGAACGACTGTCGTGGATGAGCAGTTCTTC. Encoded protein: CASRTTVVDEQFF. This chain connects TRBV27 to TRBJ2-1; no firm D call. The V end was cut by 6 bases, the J end by 8 bases, with 14 bases between. The CDR3 length is 13 residues. Germline V CDR1 and CDR2: MNHEY, SMNVEV (reference sequence).

V usage is TRBV5-1 and J usage is TRBJ1-1; D gene ambiguous. This CDR3 has 11 amino acids. Trimming took 0 bases from V and 8 from J, leaving 5 bases between them. From germline, CDR1 is SGHRS and CDR2 YFSETQ. The DNA of the CDR3 is TGCGCCAGCAGCTTGGGGAGGGAAGCTTTCTTT. Its translation: CASSLGREAFF.

The chain is built from TRBV6-1 and TRBJ2-7; TRBD2 matches at 11 bases. CDR1 and CDR2 from the germline V gene are MNHNS and SASEGT. The CDR3 spans 15 residues. Germline trimming cut 3 bases from V and 2 bases from J; bases unmatched to any gene: 3. DNA for the CDR3: TGTGCCAGCAGTGATTTAGCGGGAGGGGCCTACGAGCAGTACTTC. Translation: CASSDLAGGAYEQYF.

CDR3 sequence: CASSLLAGGLNEQFF. Here the CDR3 DNA reads TGCGCCAGCAGCTTGTTAGCGGGGGGGCTCAATGAGCAGTTCTTC. This rearrangement joins TRBV5-1 to TRBJ2-1, with TRBD2 matching over 11 bases. V dropped 1 base and J dropped 6; count of bases not matched to a gene: 3. Germline values: CDR1 SGHRS, CDR2 YFSETQ. The CDR3 covers 15 residues.

The gene calls are TRBV11-2 and TRBJ1-2; D possibly corresponds to TRBD1 (6 bases). V was trimmed by 4 bases and J by 8 bases, leaving 14 bases between them. The CDR3 runs to 13 residues. Germline V gives CDR1 SGHAT, CDR2 FQNNGV. The CDR3 region is CASSSLGGRGYTF. The CDR3 bases are TGTGCCAGCAGCTCGCTCGGGGGGCGAGGCTACACCTTC.

The chain joins TRBV27 to TRBJ2-1, with 7 positions matching TRBD2. The V gene end was trimmed by 10 bases and the J gene end by 4 bases; junction bases not matched to a gene: 7. Looked up from germline, CDR1 is MNHEY and CDR2 is SMNVEV (reference sequence). The CDR3 sequence is 13 residues long. This CDR3 is CATSGGGYNEQFF. The CDR3 DNA follows: TGTGCCACCTCCGGCGGGGGTTACAATGAGCAGTTCTTC.